The clone carrying this T cell receptor (beta chain) has at least ten counts. The target antigen is unknown. Over 170 million TCR-beta sequences, together covering 15-18 subjects, were produced by every individual sequencing run that was carried out. One entry per CDR3 protein results from TCRdb running MiXCR on the 5' RACE reads. Of 45,000 to 60,000 distinct CDR3 sequences in the sample, 2% to 2.5% were seen once. This sample stems from a study of neurological immune-mediated disorders. Study information: Multiple sclerosis patients numbered approximately 35, with roughly 31 relapsing-remitting and 3 secondary progressive. Study observations and caveats: Across subjects, no CDR3 amino acid sequence appeared in expanded clones of more than one subject, a finding that suggested private repertoires in all groups. One cluster of related CDR3 sequences contained, by phylogenetic grouping, the repertoires of 18 of 34 multiple sclerosis patients and formed a possible signature.

The receptor was isolated from a man in his forties or fifties with multiple sclerosis. Sequencing input: PBMCs.

This chain's CDR3 is CATSDPALDGTDTQYF. CDR3 bases: TGTGCCACCAGTGATCCGGCATTGGACGGCACAGATACGCAGTATTTT. The gene calls are TRBV24-1 and TRBJ2-3; D ambiguous. Deletions cut 3 bases from V and 1 base from J, with 13 bases between. Per the germline V gene, CDR1 is KGHDR and CDR2 is SFDVKD. This CDR3 has 16 amino acids.